The clone carrying this TCR beta chain was picked up many times. What it binds is unknown. It was RNA transcripts that yielded the amplified TCR beta CDR3 regions. A set of HTBI primers served as the primers for a first-round RT-PCR of the TCR CDR3. Via MiXCR, TCRdb re-called the multiplex PCR reads, giving one row per CDR3 protein. This sample has about 690,000 distinct CDR3 sequences, with 17% found just once. This entry is derived from a study of T cells in Graves' hyperthyroidism and ophthalmopathy. Broader study findings: A model built on 13 V-J features separated ophthalmopathy from stable hyperthyroidism. Blood also contained most expanded thyroid clonotypes above 0.001.

Between the trimmed V and J ends, which lost 3 bases and 5 bases, there was a span of 14 bases. The germline V gene has CDR1 MDHEN and CDR2 SYDVKM. The CDR3 has 15 amino acids. Uncontrolled infection, other autoimmune disease, pregnancy or lactation barred patients from enrollment. The V and J genes are TRBV28 and TRBJ1-5; D possibly corresponds to TRBD1 (6 bases). The receptor was isolated from a man in his fifties or sixties with Graves' hyperthyroidism. The sequencing input was blood. In nucleotides, the CDR3 is TGTGCCAGCAGTTTTCGTCAGGGGAATGATCAGCCCCAGCATTTT. It codes for CASSFRQGNDQPQHF.